The rows below give T cell receptor beta chains drawn from one sample of a study of shared clonotypes between healthy human individuals. Profiled with immunoSEQ multiplex PCR; TCRdb holds only in-frame clones, not every one. The repertoire holds nearly 1 million clones, with 76% as singletons. Sequenced input: memory CD4+ T cells sorted from blood. The receptors come from a man aged 18-30 years in good health. CDR3s include the opening cysteine and the closing phenylalanine or tryptophan. A D gene is named only where the DNA matches it firmly. Some rows have no size entry. The others give once, few or many, or a class for an expanded clone.

D gene	clone size	V gene	J gene	CDR3 DNA	CDR3 protein
TRBD2	once	TRBV5-1	TRBJ2-7	TGCGCCAGCAGCAGGACTAGCGGGAAGGACTACGAGCAGTACTTC	CASSRTSGKDYEQYF
.	.	TRBV27	TRBJ1-1	TGTGCCAGCAGTTTCGGAGAGGGCACTGAAGCTTTCTTT	CASSFGEGTEAFF
.	.	TRBV5-5	TRBJ1-5	TGTGCCAGCAGCTTGGGCAGCTCCAATCAGCCCCAGCATTTT	CASSLGSSNQPQHF
TRBD2	.	TRBV10-3	TRBJ2-3	TGTGCCATCAGTAGCGGGATGACAGATACGCAGTATTTT	CAISSGMTDTQYF
.	.	TRBV30	TRBJ1-1	TGTGCCTGGAATTTGCAGGGGAACACTGAAGCTTTCTTT	CAWNLQGNTEAFF
TRBD2	.	TRBV19	TRBJ2-7	TGTGCCAGTAGCATGGGACTAGCGGGGCTCTACGAGCAGTACTTC	CASSMGLAGLYEQYF
.	.	TRBV5-1	TRBJ2-3	TGCGCCAGCAGCAGCGGGAGCACAGATACGCAGTATTTT	CASSSGSTDTQYF
TRBD2	.	TRBV30	TRBJ2-3	TGTGCCTGGAGTGTCCCTAGCGGGAGGGTCACAGATACGCAGTATTTT	CAWSVPSGRVTDTQYF
TRBD1	.	TRBV28	TRBJ1-1	TGTGCCAGCAAACCGGGACAGGGGGCATTTGGGAACACTGAAGCTTTCTTT	CASKPGQGAFGNTEAFF
TRBD1	.	TRBV9	TRBJ2-4	TGTGCCAGCAGCAGAGGGACAGGGGAGTCGAAGACCAAAAACATTCAGTACTTC	CASSRGTGESKTKNIQYF
TRBD1	.	TRBV12-5	TRBJ1-2	TGTGCTAGTGGCCGGGGACAGGGGAGTGGCTACACCTTC	CASGRGQGSGYTF